A selection of T cell receptor beta chains follows, all from one sample in a study of blood T cell repertoires in COVID-19. Measured with immunoSEQ multiplex PCR; TCRdb has only the in-frame clones, and not every one. The data show about 190,000 clones, with about 80% seen just once and roughly 6.4% held by the top ten. Sequencing input: peripheral blood. The source is a man between 60 and 75 years old with acute or convalescent COVID-19. Each CDR3 is given with its conserved first and last residue. A D gene is named only where the DNA matches it firmly. Size values are once, few and many counts, or a class for expanded clones, and some rows have none.

size: -
D: -
J: TRBJ2-1
V: TRBV9
DNA: TGTGCCAGCAGCTTTTCCGGGATCTCCTACAATGAGCAGTTCTTC
CDR3: CASSFSGISYNEQFF

size: -
D: TRBD1
J: TRBJ1-5
V: TRBV6-6
DNA: TGTGCCAGCAGTAATCGACAGGGGGCAGGCAATCAGCCCCAGCATTTT
CDR3: CASSNRQGAGNQPQHF

size: once
D: -
J: TRBJ1-1
V: TRBV5-1
DNA: TGCGCCAGCAGCTCTTCGCGGGGGGCGAGGGGAAACACTGAAGCTTTCTTT
CDR3: CASSSSRGARGNTEAFF

size: -
D: -
J: TRBJ2-1
V: TRBV11-2
DNA: TGTGCCAGCAGCTTAGAGGGGGGGCGTTCCTACAATGAGCAGTTCTTC
CDR3: CASSLEGGRSYNEQFF

size: -
D: TRBD2
J: TRBJ2-1
V: TRBV11-2
DNA: TGTGCCAGCAGCTTAGCCGGGACTAGCGGGAGGGGTGAGCAGTTCTTC
CDR3: CASSLAGTSGRGEQFF

size: -
D: -
J: TRBJ1-6
V: TRBV9
DNA: TGTGCCAGCAGCGCCCCCGGGACACCTAATTCACCCCTCCACTTT
CDR3: CASSAPGTPNSPLHF

size: -
D: -
J: TRBJ1-6
V: TRBV19
DNA: TGTGCCACCGGTAGCAACTCCTATAATTCACCCCTCCACTTT
CDR3: CATGSNSYNSPLHF

size: -
D: TRBD1
J: TRBJ1-5
V: TRBV4-1
DNA: TGCGCCAGCAGCCAAGAGAGCGGACAGGGCTATCAGCCCCAGCATTTT
CDR3: CASSQESGQGYQPQHF

size: once
D: TRBD2
J: TRBJ2-3
V: TRBV5-4
DNA: TGTGCCAGCAGCTTCGTGGGACTAGGTGCAGATACGCAGTATTTT
CDR3: CASSFVGLGADTQYF

size: -
D: -
J: TRBJ2-7
V: TRBV9
DNA: TGTGCCAGCAGCGTAGTGGCTAGCAGTCCCGAGCAGTACTTC
CDR3: CASSVVASSPEQYF

size: once
D: TRBD1
J: TRBJ2-1
V: TRBV29-1
DNA: TGCAGCGTGGTTCCCCGGGACAGGGTAGGGGGTGAGCAGTTCTTC
CDR3: CSVVPRDRVGGEQFF

size: -
D: -
J: TRBJ2-1
V: TRBV6-1
DNA: TGTGCCAGCAGTCAAGAGCGGGTGAGCTCCTACAATGAGCAGTTCTTC
CDR3: CASSQERVSSYNEQFF

size: -
D: TRBD2
J: TRBJ2-3
V: TRBV12-5
DNA: TGTGCTAGTGGTTTGTCGTGGAAGAGCGGGAGGATCAGCACAGATACGCAGTATTTT
CDR3: CASGLSWKSGRISTDTQYF

size: -
D: -
J: TRBJ2-3
V: TRBV10-1
DNA: TGCGCCAGCAGTGCCAGACTAGCAGATACGCAGTATTTT
CDR3: CASSARLADTQYF

size: -
D: TRBD1
J: TRBJ1-1
V: TRBV27
DNA: TGTGCCAGCAGTTTATACGAGAGGAGGGGGCGCAGGGCCATGAACACTGAAGCTTTCTTT
CDR3: CASSLYERRGRRAMNTEAFF

size: -
D: TRBD1
J: TRBJ1-1
V: TRBV2
DNA: TGTGCCAGCAGTGAACACCCTGGGACAGGCACTGAAGCTTTCTTT
CDR3: CASSEHPGTGTEAFF

size: -
D: -
J: TRBJ1-5
V: TRBV24-1
DNA: TGTGCCACCGGGCGGGGGGCAGGTCAGCCCCAGCATTTT
CDR3: CATGRGAGQPQHF

size: few
D: TRBD2
J: TRBJ2-4
V: TRBV18
DNA: TGTGCCAGCTCACCTGGGGGGACTAGCGGGAAAAACATTCAGTACTTC
CDR3: CASSPGGTSGKNIQYF

size: -
D: -
J: TRBJ1-1
V: TRBV7-3
DNA: TGTGCCAGCAGCACCCACGTACCCCGGAGGAGCACTGAAGCTTTCTTT
CDR3: CASSTHVPRRSTEAFF

size: once
D: -
J: TRBJ2-2
V: TRBV3-1/TRBV3-2
DNA: TGTGCCAGCAGCCTTCGACTGGTGAACACCGGGGAGCTGTTTTTT
CDR3: CASSLRLVNTGELFF

size: -
D: -
J: TRBJ1-5
V: TRBV15
DNA: TGTGCCACCAGCAGAGAGCCAGGCAGTGAAGAGCCCCAGCATTTT
CDR3: CATSREPGSEEPQHF

size: -
D: -
J: TRBJ2-2
V: TRBV6-5
DNA: TGTGCCAGCAGCCGACGACGGGATGTCGGCGGGGAGCTGTTTTTT
CDR3: CASSRRRDVGGELFF

size: -
D: -
J: TRBJ2-7
V: TRBV27
DNA: TGTGCCAGCAGTTTAAATACGGGAACCTACGAGCAGTACTTC
CDR3: CASSLNTGTYEQYF

size: -
D: -
J: TRBJ1-1
V: TRBV6-6
DNA: TGTGCCAGCAGTTACTCGACAGGACAGAACACTGAAGCTTTCTTT
CDR3: CASSYSTGQNTEAFF

size: -
D: TRBD2
J: TRBJ2-3
V: TRBV14
DNA: TGTGCCAGCAGCCAACCCCGGGGGGGCGCAGATACGCAGTATTTT
CDR3: CASSQPRGGADTQYF

size: -
D: -
J: TRBJ2-2
V: TRBV6-2/TRBV6-3
DNA: TGTGCCAGCAGTTACCGGTCCGGGGGTCCAAACACCGGGGAGCTGTTTTTT
CDR3: CASSYRSGGPNTGELFF

size: -
D: -
J: TRBJ1-1
V: TRBV6-5
DNA: TGTGCCAGCACCCTAGGAGGGGGGGCGCAAGCTTTCTTT
CDR3: CASTLGGGAQAFF

size: -
D: -
J: TRBJ1-2
V: TRBV10-3
DNA: TGTGCCATCGGAGGCGCCTATGGCTACACCTTC
CDR3: CAIGGAYGYTF

size: few
D: -
J: TRBJ1-1
V: TRBV7-2
DNA: TGTGCCAGCAGCTCCCGTCGTTCGACAGCTGAAGCTTTCTTT
CDR3: CASSSRRSTAEAFF

size: -
D: TRBD1
J: TRBJ2-3
V: TRBV2
DNA: TGTGCCAGCCGTCGACAGGGAACAGATACGCAGTATTTT
CDR3: CASRRQGTDTQYF

size: few
D: TRBD1
J: TRBJ2-1
V: TRBV7-3
DNA: TGTGCCAGCAGCTTAAGCACCGCGACAGGGGTCAATGAGCAGTTCTTC
CDR3: CASSLSTATGVNEQFF

size: -
D: TRBD1
J: TRBJ1-1
V: TRBV18
DNA: TGTGCCAGCTCATCCATGACAGGGATGAACACTGAAGCTTTCTTT
CDR3: CASSSMTGMNTEAFF

size: -
D: -
J: TRBJ2-1
V: TRBV21-1
DNA: TGTGCCAGCAGCAAACGTTACAGGGCTAATGAGCAGTTCTTC
CDR3: CASSKRYRANEQFF

size: -
D: TRBD2
J: TRBJ2-3
V: TRBV19
DNA: TGTGCCAGTAGTCCCATAGCGGGATCTAGCACAGATACGCAGTATTTT
CDR3: CASSPIAGSSTDTQYF

size: -
D: -
J: TRBJ2-7
V: TRBV5-1
DNA: TGCGCCAGCAGCCCGGGGGACAGCTACGAGCAGTACTTC
CDR3: CASSPGDSYEQYF

size: once
D: -
J: TRBJ1-1
V: TRBV6-1
DNA: TGTGCCAGCAGTGAACACAGGGCCCCTGAAGCTTTCTTT
CDR3: CASSEHRAPEAFF

size: -
D: TRBD1
J: TRBJ2-1
V: TRBV10-3
DNA: TGTGCCATCAGTGAGACCGGACAGGGATACAATGAGCAGTTCTTC
CDR3: CAISETGQGYNEQFF

size: -
D: TRBD2
J: TRBJ2-1
V: TRBV6-5
DNA: TGTGCCAGCAGGGGGACTAGGAACAATGAGCAGTTCTTC
CDR3: CASRGTRNNEQFF

size: few
D: -
J: TRBJ2-5
V: TRBV12-5
DNA: TGTGCTAGTGGTTTAACTCGAGAGACCCAGTACTTC
CDR3: CASGLTRETQYF

size: few
D: -
J: TRBJ1-2
V: TRBV19
DNA: TGTGCCAGTAGTATAGTAGGTAGGGGAGGAGGCTACACCTTC
CDR3: CASSIVGRGGGYTF

size: -
D: -
J: TRBJ2-7
V: TRBV5-1
DNA: TGCGCCAGCAGCACAACCGGGACCTACGAGCAGTACTTC
CDR3: CASSTTGTYEQYF

size: -
D: TRBD1
J: TRBJ1-6
V: TRBV7-9
DNA: TGTGCCAGCAGCTTAGACAGGGGTACGAATTCACCCCTCCACTTT
CDR3: CASSLDRGTNSPLHF

size: few
D: -
J: TRBJ2-2
V: TRBV7-3
DNA: TGTGCCAGCAGCAACGGGACGCGGGGCGGGGAGCTGTTTTTT
CDR3: CASSNGTRGGELFF

size: -
D: -
J: TRBJ1-4
V: TRBV29-1
DNA: TGCAGCGGCATTGAACAGGGTAATGAAAAACTGTTTTTT
CDR3: CSGIEQGNEKLFF

size: -
D: -
J: TRBJ2-3
V: TRBV6-1
DNA: TGTGCCAGCAGTGAGTCTCAAGTTGGGCGGGGTACGCAGTATTTT
CDR3: CASSESQVGRGTQYF

size: -
D: -
J: TRBJ2-1
V: TRBV6-4
DNA: TGTGCCAGCACCAGCTCCGGGAGTTCCATCCACAATGAGCAGTTCTTC
CDR3: CASTSSGSSIHNEQFF

size: few
D: TRBD2
J: TRBJ2-1
V: TRBV9
DNA: TGTGCCAGCAGCGTAGGGGGAGCGGGAGTATATGAGCAGTTCTTC
CDR3: CASSVGGAGVYEQFF

size: -
D: TRBD1
J: TRBJ1-1
V: TRBV19
DNA: TGTGCCAGTAGTTTTGGGGACAGGAGGACTGAAGCTTTCTTT
CDR3: CASSFGDRRTEAFF

size: -
D: -
J: TRBJ2-2
V: TRBV2
DNA: TGTGCCAGCAGTTTGGCAGGGTCGACCGGGGAGCTGTTTTTT
CDR3: CASSLAGSTGELFF

size: -
D: -
J: TRBJ2-7
V: TRBV4-2
DNA: TGTGCCAGCAGCCAAGCAGTCTTTGACGAGCAGTACTTC
CDR3: CASSQAVFDEQYF

size: -
D: -
J: TRBJ1-2
V: TRBV7-9
DNA: TGTGCCAGCAGCTTAGGAGCGCGGGCTAACTATGGCTACACCTTC
CDR3: CASSLGARANYGYTF

size: few
D: -
J: TRBJ1-4
V: TRBV19
DNA: TGTGCCAGTATGATACAGTGGGCAACTAATGAAAAACTGTTTTTT
CDR3: CASMIQWATNEKLFF

size: -
D: -
J: TRBJ1-5
V: TRBV10-3
DNA: TGTGCCATCAGTGAGCCGCGCACCGGGAGTGGTAGTCAGCCCCAGCATTTT
CDR3: CAISEPRTGSGSQPQHF

size: -
D: -
J: TRBJ2-5
V: TRBV21-1
DNA: TGTGCCAGCAGTGACACGAAAGAGACCCAGTACTTC
CDR3: CASSDTKETQYF

size: few
D: -
J: TRBJ1-2
V: TRBV7-8
DNA: TGTGCCAGCAGCTTAGATTGGCAGGGGAGTGGTGGCTACACCTTC
CDR3: CASSLDWQGSGGYTF

size: -
D: -
J: TRBJ1-5
V: TRBV6-6
DNA: TGTGCCAGCAGTTACTCCGCGGGGGTCAATCAGCCCCAGCATTTT
CDR3: CASSYSAGVNQPQHF

size: -
D: -
J: TRBJ1-2
V: TRBV13
DNA: TGTGCCAGCAGCTTAAGGGGCAGGGGCTACACCTTC
CDR3: CASSLRGRGYTF

size: -
D: TRBD1
J: TRBJ1-2
V: TRBV7-9
DNA: TGTGCCAGCAGCCCGGGACAGGGGGCGATCTATGGCTACACCTTC
CDR3: CASSPGQGAIYGYTF

size: -
D: TRBD1
J: TRBJ2-5
V: TRBV6-5
DNA: TGTGCCAGCGGGCAGGGGGCGGTGGAGACCCAGTACTTC
CDR3: CASGQGAVETQYF